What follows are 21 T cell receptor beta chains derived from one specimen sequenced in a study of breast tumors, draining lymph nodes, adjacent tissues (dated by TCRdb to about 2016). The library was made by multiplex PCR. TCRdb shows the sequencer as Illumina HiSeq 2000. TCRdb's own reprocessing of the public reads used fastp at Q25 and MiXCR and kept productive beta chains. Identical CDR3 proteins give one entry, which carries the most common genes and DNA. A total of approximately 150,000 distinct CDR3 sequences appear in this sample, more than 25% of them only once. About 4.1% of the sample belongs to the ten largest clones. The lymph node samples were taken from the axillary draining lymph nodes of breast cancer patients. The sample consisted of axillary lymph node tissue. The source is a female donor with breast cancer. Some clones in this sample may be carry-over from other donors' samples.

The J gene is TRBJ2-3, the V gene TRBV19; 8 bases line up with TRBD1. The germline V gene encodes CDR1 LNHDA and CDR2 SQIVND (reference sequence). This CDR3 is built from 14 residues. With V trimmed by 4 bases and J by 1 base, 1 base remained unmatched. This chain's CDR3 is CASSTGGRTDTQYF. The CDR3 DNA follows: TGTGCCAGTAGTACAGGGGGCCGCACAGATACGCAGTATTTT.

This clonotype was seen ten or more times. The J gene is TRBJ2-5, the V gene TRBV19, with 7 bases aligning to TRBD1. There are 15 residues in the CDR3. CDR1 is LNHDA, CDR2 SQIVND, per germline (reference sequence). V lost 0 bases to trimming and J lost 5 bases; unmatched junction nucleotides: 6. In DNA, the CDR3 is TGTGCCAGTAGTATAGACGACAGGGCCGGGGAGACCCAGTACTTC. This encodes CASSIDDRAGETQYF.

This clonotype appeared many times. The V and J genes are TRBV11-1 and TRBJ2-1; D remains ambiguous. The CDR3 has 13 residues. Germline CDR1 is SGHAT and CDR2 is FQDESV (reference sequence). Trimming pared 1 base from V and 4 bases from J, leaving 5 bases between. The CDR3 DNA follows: TGTGCCAGCAGCTTAGACCTATACAATGAGCAGTTCTTC. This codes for CASSLDLYNEQFF.

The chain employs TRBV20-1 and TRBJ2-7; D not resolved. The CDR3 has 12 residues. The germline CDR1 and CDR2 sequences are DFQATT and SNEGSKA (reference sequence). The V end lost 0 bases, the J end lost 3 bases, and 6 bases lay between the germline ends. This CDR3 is CSARDTFYEQYF. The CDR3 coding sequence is TGCAGTGCTAGAGATACCTTCTACGAGCAGTACTTC.

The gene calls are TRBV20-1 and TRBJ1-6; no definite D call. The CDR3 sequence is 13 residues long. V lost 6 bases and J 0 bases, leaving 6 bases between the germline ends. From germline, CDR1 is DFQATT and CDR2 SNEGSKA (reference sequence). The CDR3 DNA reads TGCAGTGCCCGGGCCTCCTATAATTCACCCCTCCACTTT. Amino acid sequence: CSARASYNSPLHF.

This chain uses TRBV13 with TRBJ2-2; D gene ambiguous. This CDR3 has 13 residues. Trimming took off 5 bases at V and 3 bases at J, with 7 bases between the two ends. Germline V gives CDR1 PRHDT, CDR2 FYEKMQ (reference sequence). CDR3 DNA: TGTGCCAGCAGCCTTCAGTACACCGGGGAGCTGTTTTTT. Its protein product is CASSLQYTGELFF.

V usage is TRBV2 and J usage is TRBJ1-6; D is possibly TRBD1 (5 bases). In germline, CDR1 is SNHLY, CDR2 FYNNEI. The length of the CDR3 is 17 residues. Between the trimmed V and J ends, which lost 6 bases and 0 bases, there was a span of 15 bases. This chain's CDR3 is CASRPGLASSYNSPLHF. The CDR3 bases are TGTGCCAGCAGGCCGGGACTTGCCAGCTCCTATAATTCACCCCTCCACTTT.

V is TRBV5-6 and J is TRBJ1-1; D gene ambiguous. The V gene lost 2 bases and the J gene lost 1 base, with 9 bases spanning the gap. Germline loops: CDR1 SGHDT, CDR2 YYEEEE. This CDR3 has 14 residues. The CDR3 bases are TGTGCCAGCAGCTTAGCAGGACGGAACACTGAAGCTTTCTTT. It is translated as CASSLAGRNTEAFF. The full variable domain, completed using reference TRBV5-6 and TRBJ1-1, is DAGVTQSPTHLIKTRGQQVTLRCSPKSGHDTVSWYQQALGQGPQFIFQYYEEEERQRGNFPDRFSGHQFPNYSSELNVNALLLGDSALYLCASSLAGRNTEAFFGQGTRLTVV.

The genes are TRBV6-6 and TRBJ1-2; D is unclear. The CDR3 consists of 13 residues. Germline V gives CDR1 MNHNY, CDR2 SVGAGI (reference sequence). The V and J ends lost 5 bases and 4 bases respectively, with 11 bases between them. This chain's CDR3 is CASSPPKLYGYTF. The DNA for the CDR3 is TGTGCCAGCAGTCCCCCCAAGCTCTATGGCTACACCTTC.

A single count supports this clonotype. Written as DNA, the CDR3 is TGTGCCATCAGTGAGCCTGGACTAGCGGGGGACTACACAGATACGCAGTATTTT. Its protein product is CAISEPGLAGDYTDTQYF. The V call is TRBV10-3, the J call TRBJ2-3; 13 bases line up with TRBD2. This CDR3 comprises 18 residues. Per germline, CDR1 ENHRY and CDR2 SYGVKD. V was pared by 2 bases and J by 2 bases, with 7 bases of the junction left unmatched.

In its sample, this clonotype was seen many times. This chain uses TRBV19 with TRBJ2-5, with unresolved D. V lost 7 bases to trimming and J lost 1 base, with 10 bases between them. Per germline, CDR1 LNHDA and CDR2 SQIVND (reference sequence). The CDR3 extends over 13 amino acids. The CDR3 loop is CASTKAGQETQYF. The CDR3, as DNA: TGTGCCAGTACTAAGGCCGGCCAAGAGACCCAGTACTTC.

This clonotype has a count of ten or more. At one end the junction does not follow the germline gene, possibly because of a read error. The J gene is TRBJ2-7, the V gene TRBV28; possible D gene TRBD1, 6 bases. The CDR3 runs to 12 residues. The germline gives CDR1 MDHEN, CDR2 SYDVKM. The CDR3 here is CASSHLGGEGHF. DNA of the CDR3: TGTGCCAGCAGTCATCTAGGGGGTGAAGGACACTTC.

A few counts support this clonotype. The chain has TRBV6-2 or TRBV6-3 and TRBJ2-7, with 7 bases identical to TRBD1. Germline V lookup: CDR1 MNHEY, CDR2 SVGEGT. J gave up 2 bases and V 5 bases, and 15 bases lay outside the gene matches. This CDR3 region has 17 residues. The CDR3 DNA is TGTGCCAGCAGTCACATCAATCCCGGGACAGACCCCTACGAGCAGTACTTC. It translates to CASSHINPGTDPYEQYF.

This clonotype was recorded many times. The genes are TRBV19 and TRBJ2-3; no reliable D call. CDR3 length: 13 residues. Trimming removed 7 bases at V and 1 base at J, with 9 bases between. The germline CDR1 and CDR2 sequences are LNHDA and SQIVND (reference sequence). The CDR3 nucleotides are TGTGCCAGTACCCCCCGCGGCACAGATACGCAGTATTTT. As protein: CASTPRGTDTQYF. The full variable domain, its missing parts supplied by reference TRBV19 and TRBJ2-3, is DGGITQSPKYLFRKEGQNVTLSCEQNLNHDAMYWYRQDPGQGLRLIYYSQIVNDFQKGDIAEGYSVSREKKESFPLTVTSAQKNPTAFYLCASTPRGTDTQYFGPGTRLTVL.

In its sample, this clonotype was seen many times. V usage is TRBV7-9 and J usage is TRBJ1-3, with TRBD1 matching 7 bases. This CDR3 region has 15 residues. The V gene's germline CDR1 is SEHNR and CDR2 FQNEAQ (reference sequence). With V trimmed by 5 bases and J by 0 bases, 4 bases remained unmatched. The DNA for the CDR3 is TGTGCCAGCAGCCCCTGGACAGGCTCTGGAAACACCATATATTTT. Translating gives CASSPWTGSGNTIYF. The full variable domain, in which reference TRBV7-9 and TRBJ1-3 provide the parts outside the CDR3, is DTGVSQNPRHKITKRGQNVTFRCDPISEHNRLYWYRQTLGQGPEFLTYFQNEAQLEKSRLLSDRFSAERPKGSFSTLEIQRTEQGDSAMYLCASSPWTGSGNTIYFGEGSWLTVV.

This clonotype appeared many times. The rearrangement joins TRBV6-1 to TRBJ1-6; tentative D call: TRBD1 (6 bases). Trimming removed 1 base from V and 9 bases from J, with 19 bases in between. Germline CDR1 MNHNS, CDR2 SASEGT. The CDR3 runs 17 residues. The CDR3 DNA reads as TGTGCCAGCAGTGAAGGGACAGCCACCTTAAATCGTTCACCCCTCCACTTT. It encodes CASSEGTATLNRSPLHF.

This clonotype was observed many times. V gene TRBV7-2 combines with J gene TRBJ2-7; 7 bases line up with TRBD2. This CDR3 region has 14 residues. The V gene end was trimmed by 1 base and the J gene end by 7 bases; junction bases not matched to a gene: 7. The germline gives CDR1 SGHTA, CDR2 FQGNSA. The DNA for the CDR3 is TGTGCCAGCAGCTTAGATGCAGCGGGACGAGAGCAGTACTTC. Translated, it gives CASSLDAAGREQYF.

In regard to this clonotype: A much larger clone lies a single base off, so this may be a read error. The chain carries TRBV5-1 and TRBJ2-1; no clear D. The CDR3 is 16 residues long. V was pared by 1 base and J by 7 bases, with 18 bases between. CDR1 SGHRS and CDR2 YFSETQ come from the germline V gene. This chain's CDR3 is CASSLRLRGHLNEQFF. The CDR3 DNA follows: TGCGCCAGCAGCTTGAGGTTGAGAGGTCACCTGAATGAGCAGTTCTTC.

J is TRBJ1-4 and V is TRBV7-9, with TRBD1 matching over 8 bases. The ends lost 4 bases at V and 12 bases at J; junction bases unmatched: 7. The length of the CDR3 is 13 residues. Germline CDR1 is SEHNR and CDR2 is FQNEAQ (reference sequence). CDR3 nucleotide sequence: TGTGCCAGCAGCTCAAAACAGGGGGTCGAACTGTTTTTT. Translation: CASSSKQGVELFF.

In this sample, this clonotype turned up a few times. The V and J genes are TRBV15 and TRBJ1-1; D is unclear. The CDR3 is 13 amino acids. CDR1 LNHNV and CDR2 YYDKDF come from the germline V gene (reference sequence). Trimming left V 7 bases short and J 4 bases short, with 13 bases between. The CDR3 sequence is CATKRSGATEAFF. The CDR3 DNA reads TGTGCCACCAAGAGGTCCGGAGCCACTGAAGCTTTCTTT.

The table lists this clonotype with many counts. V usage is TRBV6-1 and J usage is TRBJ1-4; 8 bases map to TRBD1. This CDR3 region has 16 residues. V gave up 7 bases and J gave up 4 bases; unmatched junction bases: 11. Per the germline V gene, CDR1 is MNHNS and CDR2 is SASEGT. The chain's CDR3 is CASIRDRGRINEKLFF. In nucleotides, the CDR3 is TGTGCCAGCATACGAGACAGGGGACGAATTAATGAAAAACTGTTTTTT.